This TCR beta chain derives from a study of Graves' ophthalmopathy and Graves' hyperthyroidism. The study's findings and limits: Most expanded thyroid clonotypes above 0.001 frequency also appeared in blood.

About this clonotype itself: Its antigen is undetermined.

V was pared by 8 bases and J by 0 bases, with 19 bases between. This CDR3 has 16 residues. The germline V gene encodes CDR1 MGHDK and CDR2 SYGVNS. A duration under 3 months, NOSPECS ≥4, CAS ≥3 and moderate-to-severe activity characterized the donors with ophthalmopathy. Other autoimmune diseases, uncontrolled infections, pregnancy and lactation each led to patient exclusion. Amplification of the TCR beta CDR3 regions used RNA transcripts (as template). An opening RT-PCR round employed HTBI primers and preceded a second-round multiplex PCR. Via MiXCR, TCRdb re-called the multiplex PCR reads, giving one row per CDR3 protein. The data show roughly 700,000 distinct CDR3 sequences, with roughly two fifths seen just once and roughly 45% held by the top ten.

Source material: peripheral blood. This TCR was recovered from an adult man with Graves' ophthalmopathy. The chain combines TRBV25-1 with TRBJ1-2; D is unclear. CDR3 sequence (DNA): TGTGCCAGCTCACCAAGGTTCGCCCAAACTAACTATGGCTACACCTTC. Translation gives CASSPRFAQTNYGYTF.